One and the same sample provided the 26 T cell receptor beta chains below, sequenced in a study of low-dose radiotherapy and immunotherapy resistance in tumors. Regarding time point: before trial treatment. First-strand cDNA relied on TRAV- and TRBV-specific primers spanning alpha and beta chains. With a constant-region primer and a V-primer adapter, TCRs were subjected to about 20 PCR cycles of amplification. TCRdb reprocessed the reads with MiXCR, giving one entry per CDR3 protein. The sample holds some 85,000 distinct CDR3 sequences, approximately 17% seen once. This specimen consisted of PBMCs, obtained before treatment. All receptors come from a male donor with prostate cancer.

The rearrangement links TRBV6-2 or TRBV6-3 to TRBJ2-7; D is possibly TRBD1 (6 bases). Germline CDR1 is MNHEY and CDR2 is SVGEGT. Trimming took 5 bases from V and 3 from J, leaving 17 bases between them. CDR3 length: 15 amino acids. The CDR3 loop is CASSDLLRGNYEQYF. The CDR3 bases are TGTGCCAGCAGTGATCTTCTCAGGGGAAACTACGAGCAGTACTTC.

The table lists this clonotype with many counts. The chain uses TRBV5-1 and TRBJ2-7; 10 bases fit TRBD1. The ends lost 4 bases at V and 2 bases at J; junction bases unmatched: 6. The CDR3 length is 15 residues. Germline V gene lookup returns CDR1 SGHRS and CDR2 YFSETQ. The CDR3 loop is CASSTLTGGPYEQYF. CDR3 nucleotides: TGCGCCAGCAGCACCCTGACAGGGGGCCCCTACGAGCAGTACTTC.

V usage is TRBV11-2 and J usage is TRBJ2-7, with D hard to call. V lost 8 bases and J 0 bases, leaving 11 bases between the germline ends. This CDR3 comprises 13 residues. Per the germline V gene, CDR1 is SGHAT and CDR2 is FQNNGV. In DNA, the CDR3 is TGTGCCAGCTGCCGGGCAGGCTCCTACGAGCAGTACTTC. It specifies CASCRAGSYEQYF.

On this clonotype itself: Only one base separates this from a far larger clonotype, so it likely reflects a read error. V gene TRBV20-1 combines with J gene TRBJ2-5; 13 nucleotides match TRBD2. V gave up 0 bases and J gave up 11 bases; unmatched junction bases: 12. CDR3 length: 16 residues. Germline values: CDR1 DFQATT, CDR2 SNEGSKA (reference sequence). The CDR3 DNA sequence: TGCAGTGCTAGAGACGGTGGACTAGCGGGAGTCGCTGAGCAGTACTTC. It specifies CSARDGGLAGVAEQYF.

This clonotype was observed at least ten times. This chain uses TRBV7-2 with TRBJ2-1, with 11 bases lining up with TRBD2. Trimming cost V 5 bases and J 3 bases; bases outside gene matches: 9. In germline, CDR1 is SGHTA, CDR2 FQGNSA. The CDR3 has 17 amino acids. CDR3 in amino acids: CASSVRPTSGGYNEQFF. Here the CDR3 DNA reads TGTGCCAGCAGCGTAAGGCCCACTAGCGGGGGCTACAATGAGCAGTTCTTC. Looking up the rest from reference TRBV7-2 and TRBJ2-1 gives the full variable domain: GAGVSQSPSNKVTEKGKDVELRCDPISGHTALYWYRQSLGQGLEFLIYFQGNSAPDKSGLPSDRFSAERTGGSVSTLTIQRTQQEDSAVYLCASSVRPTSGGYNEQFFGPGTRLTVL.

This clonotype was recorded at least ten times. The CDR3, as DNA: TGTGCCAGCAGCCTATCCTACAGGGATGGCTACACCTTC. Translation: CASSLSYRDGYTF. The rearrangement joins TRBV3-1 to TRBJ1-2; the D gene is possibly TRBD1 (6 bases). The V end lost 4 bases, the J end lost 6 bases, and 12 bases lay between the germline ends. The CDR3 sequence is 13 residues long. Germline CDR1 and CDR2: LGHDT and YNNKEL (reference sequence).

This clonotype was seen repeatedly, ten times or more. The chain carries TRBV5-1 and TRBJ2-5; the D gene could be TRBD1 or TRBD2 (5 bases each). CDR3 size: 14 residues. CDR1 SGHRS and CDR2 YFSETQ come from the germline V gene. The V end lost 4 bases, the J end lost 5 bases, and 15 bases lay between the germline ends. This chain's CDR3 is CASSLTAVDETQYF. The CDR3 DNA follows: TGCGCCAGCAGCCTGACAGCGGTGGACGAGACCCAGTACTTC.

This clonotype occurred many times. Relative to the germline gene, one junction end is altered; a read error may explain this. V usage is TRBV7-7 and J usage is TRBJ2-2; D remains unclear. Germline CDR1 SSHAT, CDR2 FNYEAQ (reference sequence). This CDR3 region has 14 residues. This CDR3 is CASSPDLNTGELFF. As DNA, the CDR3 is TGTGCTAGCAGCCCGGATCTTAACACCGGGGAGCTGTTTTTT.

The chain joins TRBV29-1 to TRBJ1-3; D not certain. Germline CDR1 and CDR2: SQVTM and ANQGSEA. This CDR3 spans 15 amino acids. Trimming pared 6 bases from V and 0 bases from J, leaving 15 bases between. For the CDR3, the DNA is TGCAGCGTCCAACCCAATTCAGCCTCTGGAAACACCATATATTTT. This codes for CSVQPNSASGNTIYF.

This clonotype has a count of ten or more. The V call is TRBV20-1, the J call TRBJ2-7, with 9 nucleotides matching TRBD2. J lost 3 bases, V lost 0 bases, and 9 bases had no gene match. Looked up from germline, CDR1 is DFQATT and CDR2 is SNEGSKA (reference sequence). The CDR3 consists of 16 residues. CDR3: CSARDQGLAQGYEQYF. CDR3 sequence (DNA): TGCAGTGCTAGAGATCAGGGACTAGCTCAAGGCTACGAGCAGTACTTC.

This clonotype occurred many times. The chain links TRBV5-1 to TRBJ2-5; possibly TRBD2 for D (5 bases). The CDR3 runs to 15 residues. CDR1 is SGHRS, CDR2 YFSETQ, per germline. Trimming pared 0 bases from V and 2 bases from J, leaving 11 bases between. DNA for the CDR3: TGCGCCAGCAGCTTGGAAGGGAGAGATCAAGAGACCCAGTACTTC. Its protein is CASSLEGRDQETQYF.

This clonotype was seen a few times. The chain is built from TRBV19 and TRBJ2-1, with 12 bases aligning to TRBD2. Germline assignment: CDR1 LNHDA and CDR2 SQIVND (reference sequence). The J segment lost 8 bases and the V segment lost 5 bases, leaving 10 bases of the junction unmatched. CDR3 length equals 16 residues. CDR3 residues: CASSPRSGTSGHEQFF. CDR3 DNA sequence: TGTGCCAGTAGTCCAAGATCCGGGACTAGCGGGCATGAGCAGTTCTTC.

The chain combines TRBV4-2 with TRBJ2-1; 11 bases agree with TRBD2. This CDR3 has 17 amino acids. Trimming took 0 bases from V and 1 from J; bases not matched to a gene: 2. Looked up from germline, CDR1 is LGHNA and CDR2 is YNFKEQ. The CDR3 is CASSQETSGESYNEQFF. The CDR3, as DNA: TGTGCCAGCAGCCAAGAGACTAGCGGGGAGTCCTACAATGAGCAGTTCTTC.

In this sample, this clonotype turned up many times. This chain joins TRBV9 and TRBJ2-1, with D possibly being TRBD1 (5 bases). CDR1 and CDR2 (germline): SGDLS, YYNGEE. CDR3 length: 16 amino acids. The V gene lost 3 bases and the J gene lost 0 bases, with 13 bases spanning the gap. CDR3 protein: CASSGKGMSSYNEQFF. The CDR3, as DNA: TGTGCCAGCAGCGGAAAGGGGATGAGCTCCTACAATGAGCAGTTCTTC.

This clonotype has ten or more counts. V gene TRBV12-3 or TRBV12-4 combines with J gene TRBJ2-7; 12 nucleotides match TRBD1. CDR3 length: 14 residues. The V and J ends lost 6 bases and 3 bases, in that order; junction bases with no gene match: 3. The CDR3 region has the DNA TGTGCCAGCAGCCGGGACAGGGGGCTCTACGAGCAGTACTTC. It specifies CASSRDRGLYEQYF.

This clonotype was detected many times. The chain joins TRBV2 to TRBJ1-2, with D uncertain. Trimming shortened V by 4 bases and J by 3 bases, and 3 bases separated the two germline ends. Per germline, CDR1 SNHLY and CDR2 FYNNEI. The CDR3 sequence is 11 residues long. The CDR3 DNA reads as TGTGCCAGCAGTGTTGACTATGGCTACACCTTC. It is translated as CASSVDYGYTF. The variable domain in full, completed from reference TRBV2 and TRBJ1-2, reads EPEVTQTPSHQVTQMGQEVILRCVPISNHLYFYWYRQILGQKVEFLVSFYNNEISEKSEIFDDQFSVERPDGSNFTLKIRSTKLEDSAMYFCASSVDYGYTFGSGTRLTVV.

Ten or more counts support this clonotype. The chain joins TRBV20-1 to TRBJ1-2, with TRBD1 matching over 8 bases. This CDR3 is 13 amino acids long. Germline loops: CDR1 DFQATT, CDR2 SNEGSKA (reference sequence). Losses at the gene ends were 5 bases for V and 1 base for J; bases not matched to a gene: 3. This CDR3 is CSARTGNNYGYTF. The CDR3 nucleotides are TGCAGTGCTCGGACAGGGAATAACTATGGCTACACCTTC.

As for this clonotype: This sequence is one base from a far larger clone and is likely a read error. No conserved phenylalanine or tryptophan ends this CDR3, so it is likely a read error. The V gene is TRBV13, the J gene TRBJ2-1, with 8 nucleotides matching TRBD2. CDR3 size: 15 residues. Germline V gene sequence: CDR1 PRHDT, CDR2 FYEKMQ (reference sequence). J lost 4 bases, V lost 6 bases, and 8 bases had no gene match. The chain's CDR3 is CASSDYGTSYNEQFY. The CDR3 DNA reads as TGTGCCAGCAGTGATTACGGGACTAGTTACAATGAGCAGTTCTAC.

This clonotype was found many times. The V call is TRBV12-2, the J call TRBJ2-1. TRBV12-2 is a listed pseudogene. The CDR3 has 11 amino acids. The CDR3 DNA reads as TGTGCAAGTCGCGTATACAATGAGCAGTTCTTC. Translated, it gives CASRVYNEQFF.

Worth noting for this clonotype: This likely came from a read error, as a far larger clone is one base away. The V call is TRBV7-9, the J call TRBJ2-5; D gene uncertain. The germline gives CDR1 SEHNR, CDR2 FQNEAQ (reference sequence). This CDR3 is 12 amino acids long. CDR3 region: CASGLKRETQYF. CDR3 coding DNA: TGTGCCAGCGGCTTGAAGAGGGAGACCCAGTACTTC.

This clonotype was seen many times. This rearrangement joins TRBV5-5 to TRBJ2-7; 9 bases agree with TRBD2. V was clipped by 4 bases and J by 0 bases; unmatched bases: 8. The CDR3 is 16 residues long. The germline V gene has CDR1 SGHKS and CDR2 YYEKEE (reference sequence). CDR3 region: CASSEGTSSPSYEQYF. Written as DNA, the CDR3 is TGTGCCAGCAGCGAAGGGACTAGCTCCCCCTCCTACGAGCAGTACTTC. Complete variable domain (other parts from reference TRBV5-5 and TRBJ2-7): DAGVTQSPTHLIKTRGQQVTLRCSPISGHKSVSWYQQVLGQGPQFIFQYYEKEERGRGNFPDRFSARQFPNYSSELNVNALLLGDSALYLCASSEGTSSPSYEQYFGPGTRLTVT.

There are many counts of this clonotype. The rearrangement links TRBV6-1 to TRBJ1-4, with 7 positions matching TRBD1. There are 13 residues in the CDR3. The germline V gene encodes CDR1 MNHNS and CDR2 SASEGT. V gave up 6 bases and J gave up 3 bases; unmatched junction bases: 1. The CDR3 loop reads CASRGTANEKLFF. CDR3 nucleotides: TGTGCCAGCAGAGGGACAGCTAATGAAAAACTGTTTTTT.

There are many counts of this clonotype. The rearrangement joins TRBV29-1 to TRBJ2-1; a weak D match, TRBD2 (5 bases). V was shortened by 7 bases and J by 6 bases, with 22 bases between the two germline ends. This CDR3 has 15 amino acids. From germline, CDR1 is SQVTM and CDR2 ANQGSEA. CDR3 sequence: CSANPGIAPGNEQFF. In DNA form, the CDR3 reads TGCAGCGCAAATCCCGGGATAGCACCGGGCAATGAGCAGTTCTTC.

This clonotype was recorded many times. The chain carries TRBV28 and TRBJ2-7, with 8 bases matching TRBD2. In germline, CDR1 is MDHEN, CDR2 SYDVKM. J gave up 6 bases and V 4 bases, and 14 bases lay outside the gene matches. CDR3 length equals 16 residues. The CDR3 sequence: CASSSGSGALSGEQYF. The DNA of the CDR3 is TGTGCCAGCAGTTCCGGTAGCGGGGCCCTCTCAGGCGAGCAGTACTTC.

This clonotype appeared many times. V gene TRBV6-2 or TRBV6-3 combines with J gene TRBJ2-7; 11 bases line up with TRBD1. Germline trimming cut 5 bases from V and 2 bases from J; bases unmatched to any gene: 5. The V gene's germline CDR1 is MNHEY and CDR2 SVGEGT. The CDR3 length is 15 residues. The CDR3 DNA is TGTGCCAGCAGTGGGACAGGGGGTCCCCCCTACGAGCAGTACTTC. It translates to CASSGTGGPPYEQYF.

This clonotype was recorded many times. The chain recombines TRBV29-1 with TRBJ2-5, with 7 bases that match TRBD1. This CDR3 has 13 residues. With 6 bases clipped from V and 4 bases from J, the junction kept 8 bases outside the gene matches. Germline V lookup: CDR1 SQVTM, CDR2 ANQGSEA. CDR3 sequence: CSVVRAGGETQYF. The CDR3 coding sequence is TGCAGCGTCGTAAGGGCAGGGGGAGAGACCCAGTACTTC. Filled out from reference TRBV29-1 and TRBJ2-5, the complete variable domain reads SAVISQKPSRDICQRGTSLTIQCQVDSQVTMMFWYRQQPGQSLTLIATANQGSEATYESGFVIDKFPISRPNLTFSTLTVSNMSPEDSSIYLCSVVRAGGETQYFGPGTRLLVL.